This T cell receptor (beta chain) was identified during a study of response to subunit inactivated influenza vaccine. TCRdb ran MiXCR on the RT-PCR reads and lists one entry per CDR3 protein. The data hold about 650,000 distinct CDR3 sequences, with 15% to 17% observed a single time. This CDR3 contains 16 residues. The germline gives CDR1 MNHNS, CDR2 SASEGT. Trimming took 5 bases from V and 1 from J, leaving 12 bases between them. This clonotype came up a few times. The material was PBMCs from blood, obtained about 11 days after vaccination. The TCR was taken from a man aged 45 to 65 who received an inactivated influenza vaccine. The chain employs TRBV6-1 and TRBJ1-6; no firm D call. The CDR3 bases are TGTGCCAGCAGTCGGGCAACTGGGTCCTATAATTCACCCCTCCACTTT. Translation: CASSRATGSYNSPLHF.